Shown below are 17 T cell receptor beta chains from a single sample sequenced in a study of Tregs in tolerant kidney transplant recipients. Sequencing used immunoSEQ multiplex PCR; TCRdb keeps in-frame clones, though not all of them. Recorded here are 25,000 to 35,000 clones; the top ten clones represent more than 6.5%. This material consisted of CD8+ T cells from blood, taken before the transplant. These receptors were collected from a human donor who received a combined kidney and bone marrow transplant.

As to this clone: The read halts 3 residues ahead of the CDR3 end, with the missing end drawn from the germline J gene. The gene calls are TRBV2 and TRBJ1-5; possible D gene TRBD1, 5 bases. The CDR3 consists of 13 residues. The V gene's germline CDR1 is SNHLY and CDR2 FYNNEI. V was shortened by 10 bases and J by 7 bases, with 17 bases between the two germline ends. Partial CDR3 DNA: TGTGCCAAAGGGGAGGGGTTTGGGCAGCCC. Translation gives CAKGEGFGQP. The complete CDR3 sequence is CAKGEGFGQPQHF.

Comments on this clone: The read stops 3 residues short of the end of the CDR3; the missing end is completed from the germline J gene. The genes are TRBV20-1 and TRBJ1-2; TRBD1 might be the D (5 bases). The CDR3 covers 9 residues. CDR1 is DFQATT, CDR2 SNEGSKA, per germline (reference sequence). The CDR3 reads CSAAGGYTF. The part of the CDR3 DNA that was read is TGCAGTGCCGCAGGGGGC.

CDR3 DNA, as far as it was read: TGTGCCAGCAGTAGGGTGGGCAGGGGTCTTCTCTATGGC. Its protein product is CASSRVGRGLLYG. The whole CDR3 sequence is CASSRVGRGLLYGYTF. The chain is built from TRBV7-6 and TRBJ1-2; TRBD1 might be the D (6 bases). Read sequence stops 3 residues before the CDR3 end, and the germline J gene provides the missing end. Looked up from germline, CDR1 is SGHVS and CDR2 is FNYEAQ. The CDR3 has 16 amino acids. V shed 6 bases and J shed 4 bases, with 21 bases lying between them. The full variable domain, with the rest looked up from reference TRBV7-6 and TRBJ1-2, is GAGVSQSPRYKVTKRGQDVALRCDPISGHVSLYWYRQALGQGPEFLTYFNYEAQQDKSGLPNDRFSAERPEGSISTLTIQRTEQRDSAMYRCASSRVGRGLLYGYTFGSGTRLTVV.

As for this clone: Read sequence stops 3 residues before the CDR3 end, and the germline J gene provides the missing end. The genes are TRBV19 and TRBJ1-6; perhaps TRBD1 as D (5 bases). Per germline, CDR1 LNHDA and CDR2 SQIVND (reference sequence). Deletions cut 3 bases from V and 4 bases from J, with 13 bases between. This CDR3 has 16 residues. The CDR3 DNA, read in part, is TGTGCCAGTAGTATCGGCCAGGGAAGATATAATTCACCC. Amino acid sequence: CASSIGQGRYNSP. The full CDR3 reads CASSIGQGRYNSPLHF.

About this clone: The missing CDR3 end, 3 residues past where the read stops, is filled in from the germline J gene. This chain connects TRBV23-1 to TRBJ2-7; D is possibly TRBD2 (6 bases). TRBV23-1 is sorted into the ORF group, with uncertain function. CDR3 length: 13 amino acids. CDR3 sequence: CASLWVKTSEQYF. CDR3 DNA (partial): TGCGCGAGCCTCTGGGTGAAGACTAGCGAG.

A remark on this clone: Read sequence stops 3 residues before the CDR3 end, and the germline J gene provides the missing end. J is TRBJ2-7 and V is TRBV19; TRBD2 matches 10 bases. With 6 bases clipped from V and 4 bases from J, the junction kept 6 bases outside the gene matches. The CDR3 extends over 14 amino acids. Germline lookup yields CDR1 LNHDA and CDR2 SQIVND (reference sequence). The CDR3 sequence is CASSSGGGWYEQYF. CDR3 DNA (partial): TGTGCCAGTAGCAGCGGGGGGGGCTGGTACGAG.

A remark on this clone: The sequence runs out 3 residues before the end of the CDR3; the remainder is reconstructed from the germline J gene. The chain employs TRBV20-1 and TRBJ2-5; tentative D call: TRBD1 (7 bases). The germline V gene has CDR1 DFQATT and CDR2 SNEGSKA (reference sequence). The CDR3 contains 16 residues. Deletions cut 5 bases from V and 1 base from J, with 20 bases between. The CDR3 loop is CSARPLGGQPQETQYF. The sequenced CDR3 bases are TGCAGTGCTCGCCCCCTGGGGGGACAGCCCCAAGAGACC.

In the case of this clone: The read ends 3 residues before the CDR3 terminus; that terminus is restored from the germline J gene. This chain uses TRBV6-1 with TRBJ1-2, with D uncertain. Germline V gene data show CDR1 as MNHNS and CDR2 as SASEGT. The germline V and J ends were trimmed by 0 bases and 4 bases, with 12 bases remaining between them. The CDR3 is 15 amino acids. The CDR3 DNA, read in part, is TGTGCCAGCAGTGAAGCGGAAGCGGGTTTCTATGGC. Amino acid sequence: CASSEAEAGFYG. The entire CDR3 reads CASSEAEAGFYGYTF.

To note about this clone: The observed sequence ends 3 residues before the CDR3 terminus, with the missing tail filled in from the germline J gene. The chain carries TRBV18 and TRBJ1-3; D not resolved. Trimming pared 1 base from V and 0 bases from J, leaving 16 bases between. Germline CDR1 and CDR2: KGHSH and LQKENI. This CDR3 is built from 18 residues. Partial CDR3 DNA: TGTGCCAGCTCACCACAGTCTCAAGGGTTCGTCTCTGGAAACACC. Its protein is CASSPQSQGFVSGNT. The whole CDR3 sequence is CASSPQSQGFVSGNTIYF.

As concerns this clone: The CDR3 extends 3 residues past the end of the read, so its final part is completed from the germline J gene. The chain couples TRBV30 to TRBJ2-3, with D possibly TRBD1 on 6 matching bases. Germline values: CDR1 GTSNPN, CDR2 SVGIG (reference sequence). This CDR3 has 15 amino acids. Trimming shortened V by 1 base and J by 3 bases, and 14 bases separated the two germline ends. CDR3 loop: CAWSGAGESTDTQYF. CDR3 bases read: TGTGCCTGGAGTGGGGCAGGGGAATCGACAGATACG.

A word on this clone: The read terminates 3 residues ahead of where the CDR3 ends, so the germline J gene completes it. This chain connects TRBV7-9 to TRBJ2-2; 8 bases align to TRBD1. The germline V gene encodes CDR1 SEHNR and CDR2 FQNEAQ (reference sequence). V dropped 6 bases and J dropped 6; count of bases not matched to a gene: 3. The CDR3 length is 13 residues. The CDR3: CASRIQGAGELFF. The CDR3 bases that were read are TGTGCCAGCAGAATACAGGGGGCCGGGGAG.

Of note for this clone: Read coverage stops 3 residues before the CDR3 terminus; the germline J gene supplies the remainder. The chain couples TRBV29-1 to TRBJ2-7; 11 bases map to TRBD2. Germline CDR1 SQVTM, CDR2 ANQGSEA. This CDR3 has 15 residues. The junction had 4 bases not matched to a gene; V was cut back by 3 bases and J by 0 bases. The CDR3 loop is CSVEFSGRASYEQYF. The CDR3 bases that were read are TGCAGCGTTGAGTTTAGCGGGAGGGCCTCCTACGAG.

In the case of this clone: The sequenced fragment ends 3 residues before the CDR3 boundary, so the rest is inferred from the germline J gene. V gene TRBV18 combines with J gene TRBJ2-7; 7 bases are a match to TRBD1. Trimming at V came to 5 bases and at J to 5 bases, leaving 9 bases not matched to a gene. The length of the CDR3 is 14 residues. Germline loops: CDR1 KGHSH, CDR2 LQKENI. The covered CDR3 bases are TGTGCCAGCTCAGCCCGACAGGGCATCAACGAG. Amino acid sequence: CASSARQGINE. The complete CDR3 protein is CASSARQGINEQYF. Full variable domain (outside the CDR3, taken from reference TRBV18 and TRBJ2-7): NAGVMQNPRHLVRRRGQEARLRCSPMKGHSHVYWYRQLPEEGLKFMVYLQKENIIDESGMPKERFSAEFPKEGPSILRIQQVVRGDSAAYFCASSARQGINEQYFGPGTRLTVT.

Worth noting for this clone: The read is 3 residues too short to cover the CDR3 end, so that end is filled in from the germline J gene. This sample includes further DNA sequences coding for the same CDR3. The chain has TRBV18 and TRBJ1-1; 9 bases are shared with TRBD1. The V gene's germline CDR1 is KGHSH and CDR2 LQKENI. The CDR3 consists of 14 residues. The junction had 0 bases not matched to a gene; V was cut back by 3 bases and J by 1 base. CDR3 protein: CASSPGQGNTEAFF. CDR3 bases read: TGTGCCAGCTCACCGGGACAGGGGAACACTGAA. The full variable domain, with the rest looked up from reference TRBV18 and TRBJ1-1, is NAGVMQNPRHLVRRRGQEARLRCSPMKGHSHVYWYRQLPEEGLKFMVYLQKENIIDESGMPKERFSAEFPKEGPSILRIQQVVRGDSAAYFCASSPGQGNTEAFFGQGTRLTVV.

A note on this clone: The DNA ends 3 residues before the CDR3 does, and the rest of the CDR3 is filled in from the germline J gene. The gene calls are TRBV30 and TRBJ2-1, with 8 bases identical to TRBD2. Germline V lookup: CDR1 GTSNPN, CDR2 SVGIG (reference sequence). The CDR3 is 15 amino acids. V shed 4 bases, J shed 0 bases, and the junction held 5 bases outside the gene matches. The part of the CDR3 DNA that was read is TGTGCCTGGAAGAATAGCGGGACCTCCTACAATGAG. Translation: CAWKNSGTSYNE. From start to end, the CDR3 is CAWKNSGTSYNEQFF.

CDR3 DNA, as far as it was read: TGCGCCAGCAGTGATTTTGGCGGCGGGGAG. Amino acid sequence: CASSDFGGGE. The whole CDR3 region reads CASSDFGGGELFF. This chain links TRBV10-2 with TRBJ2-2; the D is unclear. The read terminates 3 residues ahead of where the CDR3 ends, so the germline J gene completes it. The CDR3 is made up of 13 amino acids. The germline gives CDR1 WSHSY, CDR2 SAAADI. V gave up 3 bases and J gave up 7 bases, with 9 bases separating them.

With regard to this clone: The DNA ends 3 residues before the CDR3 does, and the rest of the CDR3 is filled in from the germline J gene. The gene calls are TRBV7-9 and TRBJ2-2; a possible D gene is TRBD1 (6 bases). The germline V gene has CDR1 SEHNR and CDR2 FQNEAQ (reference sequence). Between the trimmed V and J ends, which lost 5 bases and 0 bases, there was a span of 10 bases. CDR3 length: 15 amino acids. CDR3 DNA, as far as it was read: TGTGCCAGCAGCGGGGGACAATCGAACACCGGGGAG. Its protein product is CASSGGQSNTGE. The full CDR3 protein reads CASSGGQSNTGELFF.